This T cell receptor (beta chain) was identified during a study of Tregs in tolerant kidney transplant recipients. Study outcomes and limitations: Some patients' samples used different primers over time, so nucleotide sequences weren't comparable. Tolerant patients' donor-specific Tregs expanded beyond overall Tregs, suggesting antigen-driven growth. The small number of patients limits these findings pending further validation.

Unstimulated regulatory T cells (CD4+CD25+CD127-), CD4+CD25- non-regulatory cells, CD4 and CD8 cells were FACS-sorted from thawed PBMCs. The V end lost 8 bases, the J end lost 0 bases, and 10 bases lay between the germline ends. In germline, CDR1 is SEHNR, CDR2 FQNEAQ (reference sequence). The CDR3 sequence is 14 residues long. To note about this clone: Its specificity is unknown. The sequence runs out 3 residues before the end of the CDR3; the remainder is reconstructed from the germline J gene.

Generated by immunoSEQ multiplex PCR, the TCRdb table keeps only in-frame clones and is missing some. This sample's table reports 45,000 to 55,000 clones. This receptor was obtained from a human donor who received a combined kidney and bone marrow transplant. V usage is TRBV7-9 and J usage is TRBJ2-2; a weak D match, TRBD2 (5 bases). Sequencing used CD4+ T cells from blood, obtained before the transplant. The CDR3 spells CASSKRSNTGELFF. Partial CDR3 DNA: TGTGCCAGCTCAAAGCGGTCGAACACCGGGGAG.